The clone carrying this TCR beta chain was picked up many times. What it binds is unknown. This entry is derived from a study of human T cells and chemical hapten exposure. The study, taken as a whole, reports: Because they had alopecia, donors may respond immunologically unlike healthy people.

CDR1 SQVTM and CDR2 ANQGSEA come from the germline V gene. Losses at the gene ends were 6 bases for V and 1 base for J; bases not matched to a gene: 3. The CDR3 totals 14 residues. Individual cDNA molecules (in the library) carried attached unique molecular identifiers. TCRdb reanalysed the RACE reads using MiXCR and keeps one entry per CDR3 protein. The table records approximately 350,000 distinct CDR3 sequences, more than 5% of them present only once. Time point specified: patch test 2, 6 weeks after DPC sensitization. As for treatment: therapeutic diphenylcyclopropenone sensitization with weekly scalp DPC.

The sequence derives from a woman in her late teens or twenties with alopecia areata. Some clones in this sample may be carry-over from other donors' samples. This specimen was whole blood, taken in connection with sensitization to the hapten diphenylcyclopropenone (DPC). The chain couples TRBV29-1 to TRBJ2-6, with 7 bases aligning to TRBD1. The CDR3 here is CSVDRLSGANVLTF. The DNA of the CDR3 is TGCAGCGTGGACAGGTTATCTGGGGCCAACGTCCTGACTTTC.